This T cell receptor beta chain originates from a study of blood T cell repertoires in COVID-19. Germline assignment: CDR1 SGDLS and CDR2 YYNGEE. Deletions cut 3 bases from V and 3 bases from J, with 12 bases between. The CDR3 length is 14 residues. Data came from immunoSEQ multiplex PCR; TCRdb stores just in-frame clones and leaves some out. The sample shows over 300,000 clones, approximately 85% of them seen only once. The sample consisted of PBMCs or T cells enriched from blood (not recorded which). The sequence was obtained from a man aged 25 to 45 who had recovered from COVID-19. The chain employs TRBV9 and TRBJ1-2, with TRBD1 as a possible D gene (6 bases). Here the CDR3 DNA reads TGTGCCAGCAGCGCAAGCAGGGGTGACTATGGCTACACCTTC. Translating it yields CASSASRGDYGYTF.